Here is one TCR beta chain with its context. Its antigen is unknown. Time point: blood 2 weeks post-SBRT. Treatment denoted: 15 Gy SBRT to primary tumor, nephrectomy 4 weeks later. Generated by immunoSEQ multiplex PCR, the TCRdb table keeps only in-frame clones and is missing some. The table lists about 120,000 clones, about four fifths of them singletons. From germline, CDR1 is SGHTS and CDR2 YDEGEE. V was pared by 7 bases and J by 0 bases, with 9 bases of the junction left unmatched. The CDR3 consists of 17 residues. This entry comes from a study of radiation and T cells in renal cell carcinoma. Looking at the study overall: Nephrectomy followed 15 Gy stereotactic body radiation by 4 weeks. Study-level points and caveats: Pretreatment tumor biopsies were lacking, so baseline clonotypes are unknown. Top tumor clonotypes rose in blood 2 weeks post-radiation, then contracted.

This clonotype was sampled from a man aged 45-60 years with renal cell carcinoma. The sequenced sample was blood, obtained from a patient whose treatment included radiotherapy and nephrectomy. The chain links TRBV5-8 to TRBJ2-3; 12 bases map to TRBD2. The CDR3 spells CASPTVTSGGSTDTQYF. CDR3 in DNA: TGTGCCAGCCCTACAGTGACTAGCGGGGGAAGCACAGATACGCAGTATTTT.